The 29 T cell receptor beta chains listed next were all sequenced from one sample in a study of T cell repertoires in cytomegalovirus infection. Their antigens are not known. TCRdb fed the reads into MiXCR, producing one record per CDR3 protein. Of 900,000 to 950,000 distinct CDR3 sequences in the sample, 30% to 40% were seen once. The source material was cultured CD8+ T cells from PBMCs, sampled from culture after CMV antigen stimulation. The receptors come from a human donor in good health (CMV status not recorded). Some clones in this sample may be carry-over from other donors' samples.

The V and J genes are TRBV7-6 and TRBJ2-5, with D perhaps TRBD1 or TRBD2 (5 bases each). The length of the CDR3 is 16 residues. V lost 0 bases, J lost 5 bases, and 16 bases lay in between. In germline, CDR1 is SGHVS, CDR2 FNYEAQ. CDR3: CASSLAGARIWETQYF. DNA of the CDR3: TGTGCCAGCAGCTTAGCCGGGGCGAGGATTTGGGAGACCCAGTACTTC.

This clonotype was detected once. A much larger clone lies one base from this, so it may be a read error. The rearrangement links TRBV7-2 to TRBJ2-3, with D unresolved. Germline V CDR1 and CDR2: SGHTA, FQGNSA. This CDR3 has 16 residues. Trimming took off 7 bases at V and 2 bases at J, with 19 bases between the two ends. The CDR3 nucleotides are TGTGCCAGCAACTACAGACCCCTGGCCCCCACAGATACGCAGTATTTT. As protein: CASNYRPLAPTDTQYF. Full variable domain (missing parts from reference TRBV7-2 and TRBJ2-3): GAGVSQSPSNKVTEKGKDVELRCDPISGHTALYWYRQSLGQGLEFLIYFQGNSAPDKSGLPSDRFSAERTGGSVSTLTIQRTQQEDSAVYLCASNYRPLAPTDTQYFGPGTRLTVL.

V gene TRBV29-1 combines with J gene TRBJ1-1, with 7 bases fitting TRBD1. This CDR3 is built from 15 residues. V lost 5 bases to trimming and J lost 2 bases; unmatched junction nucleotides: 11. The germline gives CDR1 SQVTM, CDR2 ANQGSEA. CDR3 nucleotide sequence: TGCAGCGTTTCGGGGACAGCTTTTTTAAACACTGAAGCTTTCTTT. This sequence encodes CSVSGTAFLNTEAFF.

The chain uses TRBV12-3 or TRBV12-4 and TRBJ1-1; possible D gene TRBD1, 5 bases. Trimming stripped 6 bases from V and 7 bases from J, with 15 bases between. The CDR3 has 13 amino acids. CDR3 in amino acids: CASRGRGQDEAFF. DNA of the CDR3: TGTGCCAGCAGGGGACGGGGTCAGGATGAAGCTTTCTTT.

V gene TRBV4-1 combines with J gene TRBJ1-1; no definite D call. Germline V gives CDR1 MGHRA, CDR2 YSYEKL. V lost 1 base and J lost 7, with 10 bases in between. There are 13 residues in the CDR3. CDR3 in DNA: TGCGCCAGCAGCCAAGCATCGGCACTTGAAGCTTTCTTT. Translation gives CASSQASALEAFF.

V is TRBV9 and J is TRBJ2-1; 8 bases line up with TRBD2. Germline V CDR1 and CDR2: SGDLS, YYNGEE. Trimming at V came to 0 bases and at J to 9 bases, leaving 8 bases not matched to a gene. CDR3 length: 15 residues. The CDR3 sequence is CASSVDGGAGAEQFF. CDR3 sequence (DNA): TGTGCCAGCAGCGTAGACGGGGGGGCGGGGGCTGAGCAGTTCTTC.

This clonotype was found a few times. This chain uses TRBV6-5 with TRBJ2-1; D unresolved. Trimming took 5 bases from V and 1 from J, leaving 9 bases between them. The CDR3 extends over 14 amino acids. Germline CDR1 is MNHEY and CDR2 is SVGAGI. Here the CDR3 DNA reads TGTGCCAGCAGTCCGATTGTATCCTACAATGAGCAGTTCTTC. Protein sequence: CASSPIVSYNEQFF.

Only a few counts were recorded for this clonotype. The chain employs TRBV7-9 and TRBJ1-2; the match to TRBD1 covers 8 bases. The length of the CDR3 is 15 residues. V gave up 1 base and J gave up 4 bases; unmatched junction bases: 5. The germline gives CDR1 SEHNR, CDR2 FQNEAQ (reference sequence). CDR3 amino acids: CASSLGGQGPYGYTF. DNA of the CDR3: TGTGCCAGCAGCTTAGGAGGACAGGGCCCCTATGGCTACACCTTC.

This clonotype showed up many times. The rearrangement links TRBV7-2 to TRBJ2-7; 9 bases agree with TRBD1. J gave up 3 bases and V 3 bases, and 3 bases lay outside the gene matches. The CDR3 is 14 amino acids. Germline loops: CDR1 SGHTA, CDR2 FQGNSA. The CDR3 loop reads CASSFNRGLYEQYF. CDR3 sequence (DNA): TGTGCCAGCAGCTTTAACAGGGGGCTCTACGAGCAGTACTTC.

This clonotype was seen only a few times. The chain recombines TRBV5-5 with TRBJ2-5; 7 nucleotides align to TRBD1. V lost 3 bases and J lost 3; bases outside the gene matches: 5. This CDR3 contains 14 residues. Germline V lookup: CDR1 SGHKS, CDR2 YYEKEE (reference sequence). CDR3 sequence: CASSSSGQEETQYF. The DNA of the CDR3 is TGTGCCAGCAGCTCCTCCGGACAGGAAGAGACCCAGTACTTC.

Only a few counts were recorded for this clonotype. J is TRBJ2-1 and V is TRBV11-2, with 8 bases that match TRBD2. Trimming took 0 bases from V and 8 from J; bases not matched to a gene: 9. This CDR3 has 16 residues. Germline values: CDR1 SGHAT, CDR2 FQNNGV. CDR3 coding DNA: TGTGCCAGCAGCTTAGACGGGCGGGGGGCTGTGGATGAGCAGTTCTTC. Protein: CASSLDGRGAVDEQFF.

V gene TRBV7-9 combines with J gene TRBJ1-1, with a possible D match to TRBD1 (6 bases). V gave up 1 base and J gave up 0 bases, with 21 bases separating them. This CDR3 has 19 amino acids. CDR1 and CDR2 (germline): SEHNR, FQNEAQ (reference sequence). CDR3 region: CASSLEAGRDNPMNTEAFF. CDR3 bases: TGTGCCAGCAGCTTAGAAGCTGGCAGGGACAATCCTATGAACACTGAAGCTTTCTTT.

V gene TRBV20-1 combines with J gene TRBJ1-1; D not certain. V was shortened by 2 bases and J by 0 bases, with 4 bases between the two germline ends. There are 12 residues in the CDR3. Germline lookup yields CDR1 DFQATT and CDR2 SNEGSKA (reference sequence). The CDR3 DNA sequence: TGCAGTGCTAGACAGTTGAACACTGAAGCTTTCTTT. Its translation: CSARQLNTEAFF.

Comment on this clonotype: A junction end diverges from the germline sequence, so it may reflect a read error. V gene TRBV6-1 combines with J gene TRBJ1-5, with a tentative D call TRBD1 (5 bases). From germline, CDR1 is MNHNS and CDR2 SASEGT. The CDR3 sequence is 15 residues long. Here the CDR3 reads CANSERQGSVQPQHF. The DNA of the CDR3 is TGTGCCAACAGTGAACGGCAGGGCTCGGTTCAGCCCCAGCATTTT.

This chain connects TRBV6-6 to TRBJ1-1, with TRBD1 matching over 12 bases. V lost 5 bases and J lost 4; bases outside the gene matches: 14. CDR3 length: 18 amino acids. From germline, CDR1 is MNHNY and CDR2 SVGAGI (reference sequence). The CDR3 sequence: CASSAWDRGPPRTTEAFF. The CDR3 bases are TGTGCCAGCAGTGCCTGGGACAGGGGGCCCCCTCGTACCACTGAAGCTTTCTTT.

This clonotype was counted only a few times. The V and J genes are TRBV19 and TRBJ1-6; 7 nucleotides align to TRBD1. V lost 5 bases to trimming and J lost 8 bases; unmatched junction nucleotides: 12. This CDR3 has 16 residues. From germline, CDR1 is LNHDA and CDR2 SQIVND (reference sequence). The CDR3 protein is CASSFLQGFLDSPLHF. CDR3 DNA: TGTGCCAGTAGTTTCCTACAGGGGTTTTTGGATTCACCCCTCCACTTT.

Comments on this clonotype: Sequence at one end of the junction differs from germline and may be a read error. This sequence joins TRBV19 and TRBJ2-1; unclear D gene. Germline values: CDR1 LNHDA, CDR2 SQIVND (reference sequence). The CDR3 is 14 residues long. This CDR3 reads CVSSTDSSYNEQFF. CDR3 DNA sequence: TGTGTCAGTAGTACGGATAGCTCCTACAATGAGCAGTTCTTC.

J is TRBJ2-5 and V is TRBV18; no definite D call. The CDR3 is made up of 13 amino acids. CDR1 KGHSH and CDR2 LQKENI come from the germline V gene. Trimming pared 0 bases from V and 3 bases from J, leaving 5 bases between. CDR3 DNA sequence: TGTGCCAGCTCACCACCTGAGGAAGAGACCCAGTACTTC. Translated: CASSPPEEETQYF.

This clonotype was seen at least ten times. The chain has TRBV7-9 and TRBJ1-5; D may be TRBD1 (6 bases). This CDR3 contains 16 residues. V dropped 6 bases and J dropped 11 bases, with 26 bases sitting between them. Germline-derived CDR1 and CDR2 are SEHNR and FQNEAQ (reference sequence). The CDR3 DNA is TGTGCCAGCAGTAGGAAAATAAACAGGGATCTTACGGCCCAGCATTTT. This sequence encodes CASSRKINRDLTAQHF. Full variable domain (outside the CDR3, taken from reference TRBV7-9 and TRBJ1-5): DTGVSQNPRHKITKRGQNVTFRCDPISEHNRLYWYRQTLGQGPEFLTYFQNEAQLEKSRLLSDRFSAERPKGSFSTLEIQRTEQGDSAMYLCASSRKINRDLTAQHFGDGTRLSIL.

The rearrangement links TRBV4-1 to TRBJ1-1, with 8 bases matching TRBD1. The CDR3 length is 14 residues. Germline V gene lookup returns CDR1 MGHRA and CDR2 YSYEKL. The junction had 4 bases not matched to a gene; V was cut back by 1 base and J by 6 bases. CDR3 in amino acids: CASSQVGQGAEAFF. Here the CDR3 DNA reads TGCGCCAGCAGCCAAGTTGGACAGGGCGCTGAAGCTTTCTTT.

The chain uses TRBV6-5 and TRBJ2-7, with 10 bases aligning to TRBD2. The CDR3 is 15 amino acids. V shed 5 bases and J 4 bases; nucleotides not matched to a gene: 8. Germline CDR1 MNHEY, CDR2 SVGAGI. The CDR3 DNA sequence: TGTGCCAGCAGTACCAAAGCGGGGGGGCAGTACGAGCAGTACTTC. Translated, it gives CASSTKAGGQYEQYF.

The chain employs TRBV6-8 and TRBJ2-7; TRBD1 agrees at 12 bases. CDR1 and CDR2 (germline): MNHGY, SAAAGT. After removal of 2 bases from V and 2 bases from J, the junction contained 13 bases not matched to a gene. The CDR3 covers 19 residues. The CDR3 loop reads CASSYRSRDRGLETYEQYF. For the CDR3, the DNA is TGTGCCAGCAGTTACCGGTCCCGGGACAGGGGGCTGGAAACCTACGAGCAGTACTTC.

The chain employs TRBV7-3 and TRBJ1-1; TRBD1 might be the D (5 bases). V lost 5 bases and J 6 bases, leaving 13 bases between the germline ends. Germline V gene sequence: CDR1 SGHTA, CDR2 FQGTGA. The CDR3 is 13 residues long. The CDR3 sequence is CASSMMGGAEAFF. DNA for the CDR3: TGTGCCAGCAGCATGATGGGGGGGGCTGAAGCTTTCTTT. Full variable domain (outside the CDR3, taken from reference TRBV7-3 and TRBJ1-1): GAGVSQTPSNKVTEKGKYVELRCDPISGHTALYWYRQSLGQGPEFLIYFQGTGAADDSGLPNDRFFAVRPEGSVSTLKIQRTERGDSAVYLCASSMMGGAEAFFGQGTRLTVV.

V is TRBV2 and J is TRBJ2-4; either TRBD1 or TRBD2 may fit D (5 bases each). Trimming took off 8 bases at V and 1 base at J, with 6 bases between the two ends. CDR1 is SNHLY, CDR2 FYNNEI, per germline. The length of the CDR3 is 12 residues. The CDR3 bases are TGTGCCAGCGAGGGGGCCAAAAACATTCAGTACTTC. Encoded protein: CASEGAKNIQYF.

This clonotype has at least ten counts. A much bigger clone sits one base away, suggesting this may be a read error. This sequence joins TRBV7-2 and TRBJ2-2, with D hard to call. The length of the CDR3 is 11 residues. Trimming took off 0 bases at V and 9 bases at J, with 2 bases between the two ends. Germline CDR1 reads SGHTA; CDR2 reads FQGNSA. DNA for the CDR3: TGTGCCAGCAGCTTAGCCTGGGAGCTGTTTTTT. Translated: CASSLAWELFF.

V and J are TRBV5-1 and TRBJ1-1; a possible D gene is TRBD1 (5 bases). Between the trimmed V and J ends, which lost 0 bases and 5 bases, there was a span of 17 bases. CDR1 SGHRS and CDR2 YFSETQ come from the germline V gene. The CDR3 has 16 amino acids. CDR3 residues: CASSLGIWGGVTEAFF. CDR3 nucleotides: TGCGCCAGCAGCTTGGGCATATGGGGAGGGGTGACTGAAGCTTTCTTT.

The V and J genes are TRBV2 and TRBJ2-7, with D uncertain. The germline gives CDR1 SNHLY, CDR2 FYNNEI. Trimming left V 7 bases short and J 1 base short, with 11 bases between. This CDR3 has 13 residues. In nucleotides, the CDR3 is TGTGCCAGCACCCCGGACGATTCCTACGAGCAGTACTTC. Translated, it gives CASTPDDSYEQYF.

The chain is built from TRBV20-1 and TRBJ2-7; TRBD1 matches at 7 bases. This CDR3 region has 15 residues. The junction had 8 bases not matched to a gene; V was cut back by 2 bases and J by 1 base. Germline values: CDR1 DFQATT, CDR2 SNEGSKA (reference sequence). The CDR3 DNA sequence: TGCAGTGCTAGATTTGCCGGGACAGCTTCCTACGAGCAGTACTTC. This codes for CSARFAGTASYEQYF.

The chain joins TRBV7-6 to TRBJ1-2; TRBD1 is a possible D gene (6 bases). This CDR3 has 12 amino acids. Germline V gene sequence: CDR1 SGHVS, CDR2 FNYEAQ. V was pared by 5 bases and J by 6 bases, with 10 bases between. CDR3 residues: CASSRSGDGYTF. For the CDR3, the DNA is TGTGCCAGCAGCAGGTCAGGGGATGGCTACACCTTC.